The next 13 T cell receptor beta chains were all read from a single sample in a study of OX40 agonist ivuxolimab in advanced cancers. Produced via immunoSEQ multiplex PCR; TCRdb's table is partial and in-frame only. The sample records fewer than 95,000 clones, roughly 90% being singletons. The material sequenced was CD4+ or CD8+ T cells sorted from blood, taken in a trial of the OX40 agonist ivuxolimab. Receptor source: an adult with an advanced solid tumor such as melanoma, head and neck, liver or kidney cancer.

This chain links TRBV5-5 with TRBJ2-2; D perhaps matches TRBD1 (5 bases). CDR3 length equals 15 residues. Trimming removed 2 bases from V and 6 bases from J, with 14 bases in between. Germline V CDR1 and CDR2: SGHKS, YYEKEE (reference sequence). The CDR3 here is CASSFRAEGAGELFF. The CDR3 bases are TGTGCCAGCAGCTTTAGGGCAGAAGGGGCCGGGGAGCTGTTTTTT.

CDR3 DNA: TGTGCCAGCAGTCTAGCGGGACGGGGCTACGAGCAGTACTTC. Amino acids: CASSLAGRGYEQYF. This chain links TRBV6-6 with TRBJ2-7, with 9 bases lining up with TRBD2. The CDR3 has 14 residues. Per germline, CDR1 MNHNY and CDR2 SVGAGI (reference sequence). Unmatched junction bases numbered 5, after V lost 5 bases and J lost 3 bases.

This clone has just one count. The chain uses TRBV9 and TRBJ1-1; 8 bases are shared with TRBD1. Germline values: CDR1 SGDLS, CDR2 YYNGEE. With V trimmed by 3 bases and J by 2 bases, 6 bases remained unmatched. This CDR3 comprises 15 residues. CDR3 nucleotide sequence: TGTGCCAGCAGCGCAGGGGACAGGACCAACACTGAAGCTTTCTTT. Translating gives CASSAGDRTNTEAFF.

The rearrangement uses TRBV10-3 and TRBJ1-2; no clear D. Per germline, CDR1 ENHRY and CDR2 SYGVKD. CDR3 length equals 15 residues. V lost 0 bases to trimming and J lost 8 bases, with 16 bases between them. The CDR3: CAISESPRAEGGYTF. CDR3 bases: TGTGCCATCAGTGAGTCTCCACGGGCGGAGGGCGGCTACACCTTC.

In DNA form, the CDR3 reads TGCGCCAGCAGCCCCGGGGCCCTCCCCAATGAGCAGTTCTTC. Translating gives CASSPGALPNEQFF. The gene calls are TRBV4-1 and TRBJ2-1, with D perhaps matching TRBD1 or TRBD2 (5 bases each). Germline V gene lookup returns CDR1 MGHRA and CDR2 YSYEKL. The CDR3 extends over 14 amino acids. The V end lost 4 bases, the J end lost 6 bases, and 13 bases lay between the germline ends.

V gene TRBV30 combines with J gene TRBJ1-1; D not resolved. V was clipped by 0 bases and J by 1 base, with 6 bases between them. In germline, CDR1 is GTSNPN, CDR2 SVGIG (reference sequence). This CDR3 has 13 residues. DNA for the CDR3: TGTGCCTGGAGTGTAGACAAGAACACTGAAGCTTTCTTT. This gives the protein CAWSVDKNTEAFF.

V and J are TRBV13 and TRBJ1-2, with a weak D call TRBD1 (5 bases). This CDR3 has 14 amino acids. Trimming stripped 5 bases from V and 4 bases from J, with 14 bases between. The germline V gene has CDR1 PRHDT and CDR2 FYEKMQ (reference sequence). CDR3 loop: CASSPGSGGYGYTF. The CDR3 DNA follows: TGTGCCAGCAGCCCAGGGAGTGGTGGCTATGGCTACACCTTC. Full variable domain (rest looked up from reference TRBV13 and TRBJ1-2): AAGVIQSPRHLIKEKRETATLKCYPIPRHDTVYWYQQGPGQDPQFLISFYEKMQSDKGSIPDRFSAQQFSDYHSELNMSSLELGDSALYFCASSPGSGGYGYTFGSGTRLTVV.

CDR3 bases: TGTGCCAGCAGCTTAGGAACCGGGGAGCTGTTTTTT. Protein: CASSLGTGELFF. This sequence joins TRBV7-2 and TRBJ2-2; D ambiguous. CDR1 and CDR2 (germline): SGHTA, FQGNSA. Between the trimmed V and J ends, which lost 1 base and 5 bases, there was a span of 2 bases. The CDR3 is 12 amino acids. Full variable domain (remainder filled in from reference TRBV7-2 and TRBJ2-2): GAGVSQSPSNKVTEKGKDVELRCDPISGHTALYWYRQSLGQGLEFLIYFQGNSAPDKSGLPSDRFSAERTGGSVSTLTIQRTQQEDSAVYLCASSLGTGELFFGEGSRLTVL.

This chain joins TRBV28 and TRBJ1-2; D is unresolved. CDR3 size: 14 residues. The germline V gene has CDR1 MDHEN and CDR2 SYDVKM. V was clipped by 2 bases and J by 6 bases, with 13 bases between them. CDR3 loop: CASSLGSGYDGYTF. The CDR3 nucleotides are TGTGCCAGCAGTTTAGGGTCCGGGTACGATGGCTACACCTTC.

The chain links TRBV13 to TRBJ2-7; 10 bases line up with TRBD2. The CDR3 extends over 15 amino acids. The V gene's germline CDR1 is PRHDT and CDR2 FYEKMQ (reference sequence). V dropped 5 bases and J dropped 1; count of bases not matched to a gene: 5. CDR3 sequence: CASSRGLAISYEQYF. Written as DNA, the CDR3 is TGTGCCAGCAGCAGGGGACTAGCGATTTCCTACGAGCAGTACTTC.

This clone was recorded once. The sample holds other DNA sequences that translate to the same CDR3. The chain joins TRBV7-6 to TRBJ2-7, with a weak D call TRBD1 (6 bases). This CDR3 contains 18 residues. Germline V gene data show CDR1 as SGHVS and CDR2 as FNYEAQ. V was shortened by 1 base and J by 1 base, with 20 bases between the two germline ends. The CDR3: CASSLEAEVGQTSYEQYF. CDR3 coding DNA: TGTGCCAGCAGCTTAGAGGCTGAGGTTGGACAGACGTCCTACGAGCAGTACTTC. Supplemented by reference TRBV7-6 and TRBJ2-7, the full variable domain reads GAGVSQSPRYKVTKRGQDVALRCDPISGHVSLYWYRQALGQGPEFLTYFNYEAQQDKSGLPNDRFSAERPEGSISTLTIQRTEQRDSAMYRCASSLEAEVGQTSYEQYFGPGTRLTVT.

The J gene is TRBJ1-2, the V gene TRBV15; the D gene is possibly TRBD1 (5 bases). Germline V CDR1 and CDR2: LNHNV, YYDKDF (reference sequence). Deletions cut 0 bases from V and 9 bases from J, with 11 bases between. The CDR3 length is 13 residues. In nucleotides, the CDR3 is TGTGCCACCAGCAGAGATGGCAAGGGGCGCTACACCTTC. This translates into CATSRDGKGRYTF.

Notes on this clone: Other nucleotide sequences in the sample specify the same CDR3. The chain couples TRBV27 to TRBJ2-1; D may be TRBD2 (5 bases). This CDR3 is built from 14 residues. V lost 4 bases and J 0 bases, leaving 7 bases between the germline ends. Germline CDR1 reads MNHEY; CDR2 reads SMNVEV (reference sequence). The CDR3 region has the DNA TGTGCCAGCAGTTCTGGAGGCTCCTACAATGAGCAGTTCTTC. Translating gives CASSSGGSYNEQFF.